The entry that follows covers one T cell receptor (beta chain) sequence. Antigen unknown. The data stem from a study of T cells in Graves' hyperthyroidism and ophthalmopathy. Regarding the study as a whole: The model predicted ophthalmopathy a median roughly 6.3 months before onset.

RNA transcripts were the template for amplifying TCR beta CDR3 regions. A set of HTBI primers served as the primers for a first-round RT-PCR of the TCR CDR3. TCRdb called the multiplex PCR reads again in MiXCR, with one record for every CDR3 protein. The table lists approximately 320,000 distinct CDR3 sequences, roughly 15% of them singletons, with around 34% in the top ten. Germline CDR1 is MGHRA and CDR2 is YSYEKL. The V segment lost 2 bases and the J segment 3 bases; nucleotides outside the gene matches: 3. The CDR3 has 15 residues. The TCR originated in a man aged 25-45 years with Graves' hyperthyroidism. The sequenced sample was blood. The chain carries TRBV4-1 and TRBJ2-2; 7 positions agree with TRBD2. CDR3 bases: TGCGCCAGCAGCCAACGGGGGGTGGACACCGGGGAGCTGTTTTTT. Translation: CASSQRGVDTGELFF.